Listed below are T cell receptor beta chains from one sample, sequenced in a study of blood T cell repertoires in COVID-19. Sequenced by immunoSEQ multiplex PCR; TCRdb stores in-frame clones only, minus some. The sample lists around 100,000 clones; around nine tenths were seen once. The sequenced material came from peripheral blood. Receptors were obtained from a man in his 70s with acute or convalescent COVID-19. Each CDR3 is given with its conserved first and last residue. The order of the fields is J gene, V gene, D gene, clone size, CDR3 DNA, CDR3 protein. The D gene is left open where the match is weak. Size is omitted from some rows. Given values are once, few, many or a class for expanded clones.

TRBJ2-2	TRBV9	.	.	TGTGCCAGCAGCGTAGTTCCTCGGGGAATCATCGGGGAGCTGTTTTTT	CASSVVPRGIIGELFF
TRBJ1-5	TRBV5-8	TRBD1	.	TGTGCCAGCAGGGACGGACAGGGACGGATCAATCAGCCCCAGCATTTT	CASRDGQGRINQPQHF
TRBJ1-6	TRBV11-3	.	.	TGTGCCAGCAGCTTAGAGGTCTGGCTTTATAATTCACCCCTCCACTTT	CASSLEVWLYNSPLHF
TRBJ1-2	TRBV2	TRBD1	once	TGTGCCAGCAGTGTACAACAGGGGCGTAGTGGCTACACCTTC	CASSVQQGRSGYTF
TRBJ1-1	TRBV12-3/TRBV12-4	.	.	TGTGCCAGCAGTTCTCAGGGGAACACTGAAGCTTTCTTT	CASSSQGNTEAFF
TRBJ1-2	TRBV28	.	.	TGTGCCAGCATACCGGGTCCCTCAGCTAACTATGGCTACACCTTC	CASIPGPSANYGYTF
TRBJ2-3	TRBV20-1	.	.	TGCAGTGCTAGTCGTACGCGGGCCCAGGATACGCAGTATTTT	CSASRTRAQDTQYF
TRBJ2-5	TRBV5-1	.	.	TGCGCCAGCAGCTTGGGCGGGGGCTCCCAAGAGACCCAGTACTTC	CASSLGGGSQETQYF
TRBJ1-1	TRBV30	.	.	TGTGCCTGGAGCGGGACTGAAGCTTTCTTT	CAWSGTEAFF
TRBJ2-1	TRBV6-5	TRBD1	.	TGTGCCAGCAGTTACTTAACCGGGACAGGGTATGAGCAGTTCTTC	CASSYLTGTGYEQFF
TRBJ1-1	TRBV7-9	.	.	TGTGCCAGCAACCCGGCAGGGTTTATCACTGAAGCTTTCTTT	CASNPAGFITEAFF
TRBJ1-1	TRBV28	TRBD1	.	TGTGCCAGCAGTCTGGGACAGGGAGGTCTTGGAGCTTTCTTT	CASSLGQGGLGAFF
TRBJ1-5	TRBV19	.	.	TGTGCCACCACAGGGTACAATAGCAATCAGCCCCAGCATTTT	CATTGYNSNQPQHF
TRBJ2-1	TRBV6-5	TRBD2	.	TGTGCCAGCAGAGACCTAGCGGGACTCCCAAATGAGCAGTTCTTC	CASRDLAGLPNEQFF
TRBJ2-7	TRBV11-3	TRBD1	.	TGTGCCAGCAGGTCAGGGGGCCATTACGAGCAGTACTTC	CASRSGGHYEQYF
TRBJ2-7	TRBV5-1	TRBD2	.	TGCGCCAGCAGCTTGGGGCTAGCGGACTACGAGCAGTACTTC	CASSLGLADYEQYF
TRBJ2-2	TRBV21-1	.	.	TGTGCCAGCAGCAAAGCCAGCGCGGGAGGGCCTAACACCGGGGAGCTGTTTTTT	CASSKASAGGPNTGELFF
TRBJ1-1	TRBV24-1	.	.	TGTGCCACAGTTTCCAGCGGGAACACTGAAGCTTTCTTT	CATVSSGNTEAFF
TRBJ2-7	TRBV2	.	.	TGTGCCAGCAGTGAGGGGGCGGGGGACCCCTACGAGCAGTACTTC	CASSEGAGDPYEQYF
TRBJ1-1	TRBV29-1	.	.	TGCAGCGTTCACAGGAGACCTTTGACTGAAGCTTTCTTT	CSVHRRPLTEAFF
TRBJ2-5	TRBV14	.	.	TGTGCCAGCAGCCCTTTTACAGGGTTCCAAGAGACCCAGTACTTC	CASSPFTGFQETQYF
TRBJ2-7	TRBV2	.	.	TGTGCCAGCAGTCCTAGTATCTACGAGCAGTACTTC	CASSPSIYEQYF
TRBJ1-2	TRBV3-1/TRBV3-2	TRBD1	.	TGTGCCAGCAGCCACCCGGGACAGGGGAACTATGGCTACACCTTC	CASSHPGQGNYGYTF
TRBJ1-2	TRBV6-5	.	.	TGTGCCAGCTTCGGACTGAGCTATGGCTACACCTTC	CASFGLSYGYTF
TRBJ2-5	TRBV7-7	.	once	TGTGCTAGCAGCTTAGAATACCAGGGAGAGACCCAGTACTTC	CASSLEYQGETQYF
TRBJ2-7	TRBV13	.	.	TGTGCCAGCAGCATCGGGAGCTCCTACGAGCAGTACTTC	CASSIGSSYEQYF
TRBJ1-6	TRBV7-3	.	.	TGTGCCAGCAGCTTACAGGGGATTAATTCACCCCTCCACTTT	CASSLQGINSPLHF
TRBJ1-1	TRBV7-9	TRBD1	.	TGTGCCAGCAGCTTATTACCCCGGGACAGTAGAAGGGAAGCTTTCTTT	CASSLLPRDSRREAFF
TRBJ2-1	TRBV24-1	TRBD1	once	TGTGCCACCAGTGATTTGGGGACAGCCGATAGATCCAGGTTCTTC	CATSDLGTADRSRFF
TRBJ1-2	TRBV19	.	.	TGTGCCAGTAGTACGGACGGCGGGTATGGCTACACCTTC	CASSTDGGYGYTF
TRBJ2-3	TRBV11-3	.	.	TGTGCCAGCAGTGATCGGGAGAGCACAGATACGCAGTATTTT	CASSDRESTDTQYF
TRBJ1-4	TRBV4-2	.	once	TGTGCCAGCAGCCAAGCTCAGGGGCCCGCGCAACGAAAACTGTTTTTT	CASSQAQGPAQRKLFF
TRBJ1-2	TRBV6-5	.	.	TGTGCCAGCGGGCAGGGGAGCTATGGCTACACCTTC	CASGQGSYGYTF
TRBJ1-6	TRBV3-1/TRBV3-2	.	.	TGTGCCAGCAGCCAAGAGCACCAGGATAATTCACCCCTCCACTTT	CASSQEHQDNSPLHF
TRBJ2-1	TRBV12-3/TRBV12-4	.	.	TGTGCCAGCAGTTTACGGTTCAATGAGCAGTTCTTC	CASSLRFNEQFF
TRBJ2-5	TRBV7-3	.	.	TGTGCCAGCAGCTTATCTAGTGGGGAGACCCAGTACTTC	CASSLSSGETQYF
TRBJ2-7	TRBV19	.	.	TGTGCCAGTATCCACTTAGACAGGTGGAGCTCCTACGAGCAGTACTTC	CASIHLDRWSSYEQYF
TRBJ2-7	TRBV6-5	.	.	TGTGCCAGCAGTTACTCCGAGGCGGAGTCCTACGAGCAGTACTTC	CASSYSEAESYEQYF
TRBJ2-1	TRBV9	TRBD1	.	TGTGCCAGCAGCGGAACGGGACAGGCCTACAATGAGCAGTTCTTC	CASSGTGQAYNEQFF
TRBJ1-1	TRBV19	TRBD1	few	TGTGCCAGCAGGGACAGGGGCACTGAAGCTTTCTTT	CASRDRGTEAFF
TRBJ2-7	TRBV2	TRBD1	few	TGTGCCAGCAGTGTCCGGGACAGGGACTCCTACGAGCAGTACTTC	CASSVRDRDSYEQYF
TRBJ2-7	TRBV11-3	TRBD2	.	TGTGCCAGCAGCTTAGATGCTAGCGGGTACTCCTACGAGCAGTACTTC	CASSLDASGYSYEQYF
TRBJ1-2	TRBV3-1/TRBV3-2	TRBD1	.	TGTGCCAGCAGCGAGACAGGGATCTATGGCTACACCTTC	CASSETGIYGYTF